The subject of this entry is one T cell receptor beta chain. Its target is not known. The template for TCR beta VDJ and CDR3 sequence profiling was genomic DNA. Each CDR3 protein is one row after TCRdb ran MiXCR on the reads. The sample yields approximately 250,000 distinct CDR3 sequences, around 82% seen once. The source of the sample is a study of CD8+CD57+ T cells in acquired aplastic anemia. General study points: Patients and controls were found to share about 31 CD8+ CDR3 sequences.

Patients who underwent sequencing had shown CD8+CD57+ cell expansion by flow cytometry. The sequenced sample was sorted CD4+, CD8+, or CD8+CD57+ T cells (not recorded which) from PBMCs. The receptor was derived from a human donor with aplastic anemia.

CDR3 DNA: TGCAGTGCAACCCGGGACAGTGTCCCCTACGAGCAGTACTTC. It is translated as CSATRDSVPYEQYF. The rearrangement joins TRBV20-1 to TRBJ2-7; 7 bases fit TRBD1. With V trimmed by 6 bases and J by 2 bases, 10 bases remained unmatched. This CDR3 region has 14 residues. CDR1 DFQATT and CDR2 SNEGSKA come from the germline V gene (reference sequence).